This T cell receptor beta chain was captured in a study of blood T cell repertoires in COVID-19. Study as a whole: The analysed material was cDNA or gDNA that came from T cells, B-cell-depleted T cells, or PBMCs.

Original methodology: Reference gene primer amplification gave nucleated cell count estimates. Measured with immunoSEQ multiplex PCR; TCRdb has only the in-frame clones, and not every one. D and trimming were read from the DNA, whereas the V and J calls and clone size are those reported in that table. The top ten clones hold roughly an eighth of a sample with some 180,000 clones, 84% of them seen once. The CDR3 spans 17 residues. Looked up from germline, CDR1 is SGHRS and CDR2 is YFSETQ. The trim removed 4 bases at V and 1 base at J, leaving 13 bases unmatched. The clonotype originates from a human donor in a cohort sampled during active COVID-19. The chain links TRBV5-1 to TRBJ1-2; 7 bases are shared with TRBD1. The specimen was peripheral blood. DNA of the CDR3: TGCGCCAGCAGCACGGACAGGATGATGTGGGATAACTATGGCTACACCTTC. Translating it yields CASSTDRMMWDNYGYTF.